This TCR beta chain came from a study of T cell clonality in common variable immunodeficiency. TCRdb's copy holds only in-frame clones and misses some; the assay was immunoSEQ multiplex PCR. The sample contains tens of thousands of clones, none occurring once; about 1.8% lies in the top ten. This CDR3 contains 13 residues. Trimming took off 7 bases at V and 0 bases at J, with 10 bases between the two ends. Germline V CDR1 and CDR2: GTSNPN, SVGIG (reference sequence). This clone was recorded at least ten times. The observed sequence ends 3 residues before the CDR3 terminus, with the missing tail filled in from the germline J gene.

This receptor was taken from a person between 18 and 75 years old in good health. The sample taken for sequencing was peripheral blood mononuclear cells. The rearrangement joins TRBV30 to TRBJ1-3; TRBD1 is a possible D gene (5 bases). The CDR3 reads CALPGDSGNTIYF. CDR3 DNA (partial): TGTGCCTTGCCGGGGGACTCTGGAAACACC.